The T cell receptor (beta chain) described here comes from a study of CD8+CD57+ T cells in acquired aplastic anemia. About the research overall: DNA per sorted CD4+ or CD8+ sample ranged roughly 0.19 to 30 ug, averaging roughly 3.2 ug. The study, taken as a whole, reports: With respect to CD8+ Simpson's diversity, patients and controls did not differ significantly.

The CDR3 runs to 13 residues. Germline V gene lookup returns CDR1 SEHNR and CDR2 FQNEAQ (reference sequence). Trimming shortened V by 5 bases and J by 5 bases, and 12 bases separated the two germline ends. For sequencing, patients were chosen who had shown expansion of CD8+CD57+ cells by flow cytometry. There was no therapy given to any patient before the blood sampling took place. Both TCR beta VDJ combination and CDR3 sequence profiling were carried out. Genomic DNA was the template for this profiling. TCRdb fed the reads into MiXCR, producing one record per CDR3 protein. The sample holds about 160,000 distinct CDR3 sequences, 40% to 55% seen once. About this clonotype itself: Its antigen is as yet unknown.

The receptor was isolated from a human donor with aplastic anemia. The chain joins TRBV7-9 to TRBJ2-5; D tentatively reads TRBD1 or TRBD2 (5 bases each). Sequencing used sorted CD4+, CD8+, or CD8+CD57+ T cells (not recorded which) from PBMCs. The CDR3 reads CASSTGTWETQYF. In DNA form, the CDR3 reads TGTGCCAGCAGCACCGGGACCTGGGAGACCCAGTACTTC. Full variable domain (remainder filled in from reference TRBV7-9 and TRBJ2-5): DTGVSQNPRHKITKRGQNVTFRCDPISEHNRLYWYRQTLGQGPEFLTYFQNEAQLEKSRLLSDRFSAERPKGSFSTLEIQRTEQGDSAMYLCASSTGTWETQYFGPGTRLLVL.